A selection of T cell receptor beta chains follows, all from one sample in a study of vaccination effects on CD4 cells after COVID-19. The method was immunoSEQ multiplex PCR; TCRdb's version includes in-frame clones alone and lacks a portion of them. In the table there are under 40,000 clones, around 75% of which are singletons. These receptors have no identified antigens. Sequenced here: CD4+ T cells from PBMCs cultured without peptide, sampled after COVID-19 vaccination. All receptors come from a human donor who had a prior SARS-CoV-2 infection. The CDR3 runs from the conserved cysteine through the conserved F or W. D genes are given only for firm matches. Clone size is shown for a subset of rows, as once, few, many or a class of expanded clone.

v_call	clone_size	d_call	j_call	cdr3_nt	cdr3_aa
TRBV6-4	.	.	TRBJ2-6	TGTGCCAGCAGCAACGTCCTGACTTTC	CASSNVLTF
TRBV10-3	.	.	TRBJ2-6	TGTGCCATCAGTCAACAGGGCTCTGGGGCCAACGTCCTGACTTTC	CAISQQGSGANVLTF
TRBV18	.	TRBD1	TRBJ2-7	TGTGCCAGCTCACCGCCGGGACAGGGGGATTATGAGCAGTACTTC	CASSPPGQGDYEQYF
TRBV7-2	once	TRBD2	TRBJ2-2	TGTGCCAGCAGCTTTATGCAGGTTCAAACTAGCGGACGACGGGGGGAGCTGTTTTTT	CASSFMQVQTSGRRGELFF
TRBV5-6	.	TRBD2	TRBJ2-7	TGTGCCAGCAGCTTGGCCGGGACTAGCGGGAGGTATTACTTC	CASSLAGTSGRYYF
TRBV14	.	TRBD2	TRBJ2-3	TGTGCCAGCAGCCCAGCGGGAGTAACAGATACGCAGTATTTT	CASSPAGVTDTQYF
TRBV5-1	.	TRBD1	TRBJ2-1	TGCGCCAGCAGCTTGGATTCCCCGGACAGGGGCTACAATGAGCAGTTCTTC	CASSLDSPDRGYNEQFF
TRBV11-1	.	TRBD1	TRBJ2-5	TGTGCCAGCAGCTCGCACCGGACAGGGGAGGGGGAGACCCAGTACTTC	CASSSHRTGEGETQYF
TRBV19	.	.	TRBJ2-2	TGTGCCAGTAGTATTGAAGGGACGGGCGGGGAGCTGTTTTTT	CASSIEGTGGELFF
TRBV18	.	.	TRBJ2-7	TGTGCCAGCTCACCCTCAGGGTTATCCTACGAGCAGTACTTC	CASSPSGLSYEQYF
TRBV11-2	.	TRBD2	TRBJ2-3	TGTGCCAGCAGCCCAGAAGCGGGGGTGGGAGATACGCAGTATTTT	CASSPEAGVGDTQYF
TRBV20-1	.	.	TRBJ1-6	TGCAGTGCTAGTTCAGGAAACACTAATTCACCCCTCCACTTT	CSASSGNTNSPLHF
TRBV2	once	.	TRBJ1-2	TGTGCCAGCAGTAAGGGGCCTCCATTTAACTATGGCTACACCTTC	CASSKGPPFNYGYTF
TRBV7-9	.	.	TRBJ2-7	TGTGCCAGCAGCTCCTGGGAGAGGGAGCAGTACTTC	CASSSWEREQYF
TRBV5-1	.	TRBD1	TRBJ1-1	TGCGCCAGCAGCTTGGTACAGGGGGACACTGAAGCTTTCTTT	CASSLVQGDTEAFF
TRBV30	few	.	TRBJ1-1	TGTGCCTGGAGTGTAAACAGGGTTGCCACTGAAGCTTTCTTT	CAWSVNRVATEAFF
TRBV2	.	.	TRBJ1-5	TGTGCCAGCAGTGTTGAACGTGGGGATCAGCCCCAGCATTTT	CASSVERGDQPQHF
TRBV19	once	TRBD1	TRBJ1-1	TGTGCCAGCACACAGGGGGCGTTCGCCATGAACACTGAAGCTTTCTTT	CASTQGAFAMNTEAFF
TRBV7-3	.	.	TRBJ1-1	TGTGCCAGCAGCTTGCAGGGGTTTCACACTGAAGCTTTCTTT	CASSLQGFHTEAFF
TRBV6-1	.	.	TRBJ1-5	TGTGCCAGCAGTGAAGCAGGAGAATTCAATCAGCCCCAGCATTTT	CASSEAGEFNQPQHF
TRBV24-1	.	.	TRBJ1-2	TGTGCCACCAGTAAACAGGGAGCTGGCTACACCTTC	CATSKQGAGYTF
TRBV3-1/TRBV3-2	.	.	TRBJ2-1	TGTGCCAGCAGCCACCTAACCAGGGGTGGGAATGAGCAGTTCTTC	CASSHLTRGGNEQFF
TRBV18	few	.	TRBJ2-7	TGTGCCAGCTCACCCTTAGTACCGCGGACCACCTACGAGCAGTACTTC	CASSPLVPRTTYEQYF
TRBV5-1	.	.	TRBJ1-5	TGCGCCAGCAGCTTGGACCTTTTCAGGCCAGGTTTCAATCAGCCCCAGCATTTT	CASSLDLFRPGFNQPQHF
TRBV11-3	.	.	TRBJ2-7	TGTGCCAGCAGCTCTAGGGATAGGGTGGTCGTCGAGCAGTACTTC	CASSSRDRVVVEQYF
TRBV19	few	.	TRBJ2-7	TGTGCCAGTAGTCTCCGGGACGGAGAGTACGAGCAGTACTTC	CASSLRDGEYEQYF
TRBV14	.	.	TRBJ1-1	TGTGCCAGCAGCCCAGACGGGCACATGAACACTGAAGCTTTCTTT	CASSPDGHMNTEAFF
TRBV19	.	TRBD1	TRBJ1-1	TGTGCCACTCGGGGACAGGGGAACAAGAACACTGAAGCTTTCTTT	CATRGQGNKNTEAFF
TRBV27	.	TRBD2	TRBJ2-7	TGTGCCAGCAGTCGACCAACTCTAGCGGGAGGCCACGAGCAGTACTTC	CASSRPTLAGGHEQYF
TRBV7-9	.	TRBD1	TRBJ2-3	TGTGCCGGGGGAAACAGGGGGTGGACAGATACGCAGTATTTT	CAGGNRGWTDTQYF
TRBV9	few	TRBD2	TRBJ2-3	TGTGCCAGCAGCCCCAGCGGGGGGGGTTCGGATACGCAGTATTTT	CASSPSGGGSDTQYF
TRBV19	.	.	TRBJ1-1	TGTGCCAGTAGTATCCGGATGAGGGCCACTGAAGCTTTCTTT	CASSIRMRATEAFF
TRBV5-1	.	TRBD1	TRBJ2-5	TGCGCCAGCACCACTTGGGGACAGGGACAACAAGAGACCCAGTACTTC	CASTTWGQGQQETQYF
TRBV21-1	.	.	TRBJ2-1	TGTGCCAGCAGCGACAGGGTCAGAATCCTGAGCTCCTACAATGAGCAGTTCTTC	CASSDRVRILSSYNEQFF
TRBV2	.	TRBD1	TRBJ1-5	TGTGCCAGCAGACAAGACAGGGTCGGAAATCAGCCCCAGCATTTT	CASRQDRVGNQPQHF
TRBV7-8	.	.	TRBJ1-1	TGTGCCAGCAGCTTAGAGATGAACACTGAAGCTTTCTTT	CASSLEMNTEAFF
TRBV6-5	once	.	TRBJ2-6	TGTGCCAGCGTCTGGGATTCTGGGGCCAACGTCCTGACTTTC	CASVWDSGANVLTF
TRBV5-4	.	.	TRBJ2-3	TGTGCCAGCAGCCCGCAACTAGCAAGCACAGATACGCAGTATTTT	CASSPQLASTDTQYF
TRBV18	.	.	TRBJ2-1	TGTGCCAGCTCACCACTCCCAAGGCCCTTGGGGAGTGAGCAGTTCTTC	CASSPLPRPLGSEQFF
TRBV11-3	.	.	TRBJ1-4	TGTGCCAGCAGCTTAGAGTCGGGGAATAATGAAAAACTGTTTTTT	CASSLESGNNEKLFF
TRBV5-4	few	TRBD2	TRBJ2-5	TGTGCCAGCAGCTCCCCGGGACTAGCGGGACAAGAGACCCAGTACTTC	CASSSPGLAGQETQYF
TRBV29-1	.	.	TRBJ2-2	TGCAGCGTTGAAGCCTCAGCCAGGACCGGGGAGCTGTTTTTT	CSVEASARTGELFF
TRBV18	once	.	TRBJ2-3	TGTGCCAGCTCACCACCGGTGCTTAGCACAGATACGCAGTATTTT	CASSPPVLSTDTQYF
TRBV18	.	.	TRBJ1-2	TGTGCCAGCTCACCACCGTCTGATGGGCCTTCTAACTATGGCTACACCTTC	CASSPPSDGPSNYGYTF
TRBV7-2	once	.	TRBJ2-2	TGTGCCAGCAGCTTAGGGCTGAGAACCGGGGAGCTGTTTTTT	CASSLGLRTGELFF
TRBV5-4	.	.	TRBJ2-4	TGTGCCAGCAGCTTGACAGTGGGAAACATTCAGTACTTC	CASSLTVGNIQYF
TRBV27	.	TRBD2	TRBJ2-3	TGTGCCAGCAGTTTTCAGCGGGGGGGGCCGGGCACAGATACGCAGTATTTT	CASSFQRGGPGTDTQYF
TRBV19	.	TRBD1	TRBJ2-6	TGTGCCAGTAACCCACACCTTGACAGGGAGTTATTATTGGCGCCCGGGGCCAACGTCCTGACTTTC	CASNPHLDRELLLAPGANVLTF
TRBV5-1	.	TRBD1	TRBJ2-5	TGCGCCAGCAGCCCACAGGGGATCCAAGAGACCCAGTACTTC	CASSPQGIQETQYF
TRBV24-1	.	TRBD2	TRBJ2-3	TGTGCCACCAGTGAGGGGGGGACAGATACGCAGTATTTT	CATSEGGTDTQYF
TRBV6-5	.	.	TRBJ2-7	TGTGCCAGCACCCCGAGTTTACCACTTTCCTACGAGCAGTACTTC	CASTPSLPLSYEQYF
TRBV7-3	few	TRBD2	TRBJ2-1	TGTGCCAGCAGCTTAGGCGGGGCGGGGGGCTACAATGAGCAGTTCTTC	CASSLGGAGGYNEQFF
TRBV13	.	TRBD2	TRBJ2-7	TGTGCCAGCAGCTTAGGAGGACTAGCGACTTACGAGCAGTACTTC	CASSLGGLATYEQYF
TRBV15	.	.	TRBJ1-3	TGTGCCACCAGCAAAAAAGGGCTCGGAAACACCATATATTTT	CATSKKGLGNTIYF
TRBV5-1	once	.	TRBJ2-1	TGCGCCAGCAGCTTGAGTACACAGGCATACAATGAGCAGTTCTTC	CASSLSTQAYNEQFF
TRBV7-2	few	.	TRBJ2-3	TGTGCCAGCAGCTTAGTAGGTCGGGGGTCCACAGATACGCAGTATTTT	CASSLVGRGSTDTQYF
TRBV13	.	TRBD1	TRBJ2-5	TGTGCCAGCAGCACCACAGGGGGACAGACCCAGTACTTC	CASSTTGGQTQYF